Here is one TCR beta chain with its context. As yet, its antigen is unknown. The data were obtained in a study of cytomegalovirus exposure and HLA in healthy donors. Notes on the study in general: Cytomegalovirus-associated TCR beta chains were listed, numbering some 150. High specificity and sensitivity for cytomegalovirus status were reported for the classifier. With further analysis later on, most CMV-associated TCR beta chains appeared HLA-restricted.

The V and J ends lost 2 bases and 0 bases respectively, with 7 bases between them. Germline values: CDR1 SGHVS, CDR2 FQNEAQ. The CDR3 is made up of 14 amino acids. 60 Vbeta and 13 Jbeta primers were used in PCR. Using immunoSEQ multiplex PCR, the repertoire was profiled, and TCRdb retains in-frame clones only, with some absent. The table records about 160,000 clones, 60% to 80% of them present only once. Sequencing input: PBMCs. The source is a middle-aged man in good health and CMV-seropositive. The gene calls are TRBV7-8 and TRBJ2-5, with D unresolved. CDR3 sequence reads: CASSLSLYQETQYF. The CDR3 DNA is TGTGCCAGCAGCTTATCACTGTACCAAGAGACCCAGTACTTC.